Presented here are 26 T cell receptor beta chains from one specimen sequenced in a study of blood T cell repertoires in COVID-19 (dated by TCRdb to 2018 to 2020). The library was obtained by the immunoSEQ multiplex PCR assay. This is the immuneACCESS table as TCRdb keeps it, with only in-frame sequences that have V and J called. A part of the clones is gone; compared with another copy, unresolved V genes explain less than half, and the rest is unexplained. In all, the sample holds about 480,000 clones, and roughly 88% of those were seen once. The ten largest clonotypes hold 1.8% of the sample. Input material: PBMCs or T cells enriched from blood (not recorded which). These receptors came from a middle-aged woman who had recovered from COVID-19.

This chain uses TRBV7-2 with TRBJ2-7; 13 nucleotides agree with TRBD2. V dropped 5 bases and J dropped 6; count of bases not matched to a gene: 7. The CDR3 spans 15 residues. Germline V gene sequence: CDR1 SGHTA, CDR2 FQGNSA. The CDR3 loop reads CASSPQLAGGLEQYF. CDR3 DNA sequence: TGTGCCAGCAGCCCCCAACTAGCGGGAGGGCTCGAGCAGTACTTC.

The chain employs TRBV5-5 and TRBJ2-6; a possible D gene is TRBD1 (6 bases). Per the germline V gene, CDR1 is SGHKS and CDR2 is YYEKEE (reference sequence). CDR3 length equals 17 residues. The germline V and J ends were trimmed by 2 bases and 1 base, with 13 bases remaining between them. The CDR3 DNA reads TGTGCCAGCAGCTTCGGACAGCTTTCTTCTGGGGCCAACGTCCTGACTTTC. This encodes CASSFGQLSSGANVLTF.

The chain couples TRBV5-5 to TRBJ2-7, with a tentative D call TRBD1 (5 bases). Germline-derived CDR1 and CDR2 are SGHKS and YYEKEE (reference sequence). Trimming stripped 2 bases from V and 2 bases from J, with 11 bases between. There are 14 residues in the CDR3. The CDR3 DNA follows: TGTGCCAGCAGCTTTTCTCCAGGGCCCTACGAGCAGTACTTC. It translates to CASSFSPGPYEQYF.

The chain combines TRBV7-9 with TRBJ2-1, with D unresolved. The V and J ends lost 1 base and 5 bases respectively, with 9 bases between them. In germline, CDR1 is SEHNR, CDR2 FQNEAQ (reference sequence). The CDR3 has 14 residues. The CDR3 spells CASSLDSWDNEQFF. The CDR3 nucleotides read TGTGCCAGCAGCTTAGACAGTTGGGACAATGAGCAGTTCTTC.

V and J are TRBV7-6 and TRBJ1-3, with unresolved D. V lost 5 bases to trimming and J lost 0 bases, with 14 bases between them. From germline, CDR1 is SGHVS and CDR2 FNYEAQ. This CDR3 has 16 amino acids. The CDR3 protein is CASSEYRDRSGNTIYF. CDR3 DNA sequence: TGTGCCAGCAGCGAATACAGAGACCGCTCTGGAAACACCATATATTTT.

This chain connects TRBV30 to TRBJ1-5; D is possibly TRBD1 (6 bases). Germline V gives CDR1 GTSNPN, CDR2 SVGIG (reference sequence). The V and J ends lost 2 bases and 3 bases respectively, with 17 bases between them. The CDR3 loop spans 16 amino acids. CDR3 DNA sequence: TGTGCCTGGAGTAGGGGGAAGGGTGGGGACAATCAGCCCCAGCATTTT. Its protein product is CAWSRGKGGDNQPQHF.

The V gene is TRBV5-4, the J gene TRBJ1-2, with D possibly being TRBD1 (6 bases). Germline CDR1 is SGHNT and CDR2 is YYREEE (reference sequence). This CDR3 contains 15 residues. V was trimmed by 0 bases and J by 6 bases, leaving 15 bases between them. CDR3 residues: CASSLETGQLNGYTF. CDR3 sequence (DNA): TGTGCCAGCAGCTTGGAGACAGGACAACTTAATGGCTACACCTTC.

This clone has more than one count but fewer than ten. The CDR3 region has the DNA TGTGCCAGCAGCTTCGGAGCAATCAGCACAGATACGCAGTATTTT. Amino acids: CASSFGAISTDTQYF. V usage is TRBV5-4 and J usage is TRBJ2-3; unclear D gene. The V and J ends lost 2 bases and 0 bases respectively, with 10 bases between them. There are 15 residues in the CDR3. CDR1 is SGHNT and CDR2 is YYREEE in the germline V gene (reference sequence).

The gene calls are TRBV7-8 and TRBJ2-3, with a possible D match to TRBD2 (5 bases). The V end lost 1 base, the J end lost 7 bases, and 12 bases lay between the germline ends. The V gene's germline CDR1 is SGHVS and CDR2 FQNEAQ. The CDR3 loop spans 14 amino acids. The CDR3 coding sequence is TGTGCCAGCAGCTTAGTTGAGGGTATGAATACGCAGTATTTT. Residues: CASSLVEGMNTQYF.

The chain couples TRBV27 to TRBJ1-4, with D uncertain. Trimming shortened V by 0 bases and J by 8 bases, and 19 bases separated the two germline ends. Per the germline V gene, CDR1 is MNHEY and CDR2 is SMNVEV (reference sequence). This CDR3 spans 17 amino acids. In nucleotides, the CDR3 is TGTGCCAGCAGTTTATCGCGAACCTTTGAGCGCTACGAAAAACTGTTTTTT. This gives the protein CASSLSRTFERYEKLFF.

This chain uses TRBV2 with TRBJ2-7; D gene unclear. Trimming left V 4 bases short and J 1 base short, with 8 bases between. Germline loops: CDR1 SNHLY, CDR2 FYNNEI. The CDR3 extends over 13 amino acids. The CDR3 sequence is CASSVLESYEQYF. The DNA of the CDR3 is TGTGCCAGCAGTGTCCTTGAGTCCTACGAGCAGTACTTC. Using reference TRBV2 and TRBJ2-7 for the parts outside the CDR3, the full variable domain is EPEVTQTPSHQVTQMGQEVILRCVPISNHLYFYWYRQILGQKVEFLVSFYNNEISEKSEIFDDQFSVERPDGSNFTLKIRSTKLEDSAMYFCASSVLESYEQYFGPGTRLTVT.

This chain links TRBV5-1 with TRBJ1-5, with 8 bases matching TRBD1. The V segment lost 1 base and the J segment 6 bases; nucleotides outside the gene matches: 3. From germline, CDR1 is SGHRS and CDR2 YFSETQ. The CDR3 contains 14 residues. CDR3 DNA sequence: TGCGCCAGCAGCTTGTATACAGGGGGTCAGCCCCAGCATTTT. Protein: CASSLYTGGQPQHF.

This clone was detected only a few times. The chain couples TRBV19 to TRBJ1-2; D gene uncertain. From germline, CDR1 is LNHDA and CDR2 SQIVND (reference sequence). V was pared by 5 bases and J by 6 bases, with 16 bases between. The CDR3 length is 14 residues. The CDR3 reads CASSPRPAADGYTF. The CDR3 DNA follows: TGTGCCAGTAGTCCCCGCCCCGCGGCGGATGGCTACACCTTC.

This clone was observed a single time. The chain links TRBV19 to TRBJ1-4; tentative D call: TRBD1 (6 bases). V was trimmed by 3 bases and J by 7 bases, leaving 15 bases between them. The CDR3 consists of 15 residues. Germline V gene sequence: CDR1 LNHDA, CDR2 SQIVND (reference sequence). CDR3 DNA: TGTGCCAGTAGTATTTCCGCGGGGGCTGGTGAAAAACTGTTTTTT. It translates to CASSISAGAGEKLFF.

The chain links TRBV7-2 to TRBJ1-2; D unresolved. Germline V gene data show CDR1 as SGHTA and CDR2 as FQGNSA. The CDR3 consists of 14 residues. V lost 5 bases and J 4 bases, leaving 14 bases between the germline ends. This CDR3 is CASSPSGGSYGYTF. Written as DNA, the CDR3 is TGTGCCAGCAGCCCATCCGGCGGATCCTATGGCTACACCTTC.

The V gene is TRBV5-5, the J gene TRBJ1-1; D is perhaps TRBD1 (6 bases). Germline-derived CDR1 and CDR2 are SGHKS and YYEKEE (reference sequence). V lost 4 bases and J 1 base, leaving 17 bases between the germline ends. This CDR3 has 16 residues. The CDR3 nucleotides read TGTGCCAGCAGCCTTGGATGGGGGCTGGGGAACACTGAAGCTTTCTTT. Translated, it gives CASSLGWGLGNTEAFF.

CDR3 DNA sequence: TGTGCCAGCAGCTTTACTACGAACACTGAAGCTTTCTTT. The encoded protein is CASSFTTNTEAFF. The chain has TRBV7-9 and TRBJ1-1; D uncertain. The germline V gene has CDR1 SEHNR and CDR2 FQNEAQ (reference sequence). Trimming left V 3 bases short and J 1 base short, with 6 bases between. This CDR3 contains 13 residues.

This clone occurred a few times. The rearrangement links TRBV5-1 to TRBJ1-2; no reliable D call. This CDR3 is 13 amino acids long. Trimming stripped 7 bases from V and 4 bases from J, with 14 bases between. CDR1 and CDR2 from the germline V gene are SGHRS and YFSETQ. The CDR3 nucleotides read TGCGCCAGCTCGGAGGGCAGCGCCTATGGCTACACCTTC. It codes for CASSEGSAYGYTF.

This CDR3 reads CATSRDFAGGAGYTF. The CDR3 DNA sequence: TGTGCCACCAGCAGAGATTTCGCAGGAGGAGCCGGCTACACCTTC. The chain employs TRBV15 and TRBJ1-2; D unresolved. Germline CDR1 is LNHNV and CDR2 is YYDKDF (reference sequence). This CDR3 comprises 15 residues. V lost 0 bases, J lost 8 bases, and 16 bases lay in between.

This chain joins TRBV4-2 and TRBJ2-2; D unclear. Trimming removed 1 base from V and 2 bases from J, with 5 bases in between. Germline V gene lookup returns CDR1 LGHNA and CDR2 YNFKEQ. The CDR3 covers 14 residues. The CDR3: CASSQVRNTGELFF. The DNA of the CDR3 is TGTGCCAGCAGCCAAGTCAGAAACACCGGGGAGCTGTTTTTT.

V and J are TRBV10-3 and TRBJ1-5; 7 bases agree with TRBD1. This CDR3 has 14 residues. With V trimmed by 5 bases and J by 5 bases, 6 bases remained unmatched. Germline V gene lookup returns CDR1 ENHRY and CDR2 SYGVKD. As DNA, the CDR3 is TGTGCCATCAGTTTAACAGGGGAAGATCAGCCCCAGCATTTT. Encoded protein: CAISLTGEDQPQHF.

The chain combines TRBV18 with TRBJ2-7; D is possibly TRBD2 (5 bases). CDR1 and CDR2 from the germline V gene are KGHSH and LQKENI. The V end lost 4 bases, the J end lost 6 bases, and 13 bases lay between the germline ends. The length of the CDR3 is 13 residues. The CDR3 coding sequence is TGTGCCAGCTCACTCACTAGTTCAGGCGAGCAGTACTTC. This gives the protein CASSLTSSGEQYF. Full variable domain (rest looked up from reference TRBV18 and TRBJ2-7): NAGVMQNPRHLVRRRGQEARLRCSPMKGHSHVYWYRQLPEEGLKFMVYLQKENIIDESGMPKERFSAEFPKEGPSILRIQQVVRGDSAAYFCASSLTSSGEQYFGPGTRLTVT.

This chain uses TRBV7-2 with TRBJ1-6; no reliable D call. This CDR3 is built from 15 residues. Germline CDR1 SGHTA, CDR2 FQGNSA. Deletions cut 3 bases from V and 9 bases from J, with 15 bases between. The CDR3 nucleotides are TGTGCCAGCAGCTTTGAGACGGCGGGTGGTTCACCCCTCCACTTT. Amino acids: CASSFETAGGSPLHF.

This chain joins TRBV7-9 and TRBJ1-1; D is unresolved. The CDR3 totals 12 residues. V was pared by 5 bases and J by 6 bases, with 10 bases between. CDR1 and CDR2 from the germline V gene are SEHNR and FQNEAQ (reference sequence). CDR3 in amino acids: CASSVRESEAFF. In DNA form, the CDR3 reads TGTGCCAGCAGCGTACGGGAGTCTGAAGCTTTCTTT.

The rearrangement links TRBV4-2 to TRBJ1-1; D gene ambiguous. Germline V gives CDR1 LGHNA, CDR2 YNFKEQ. This CDR3 comprises 15 residues. Trimming cost V 1 base and J 3 bases, with 12 bases left between them. DNA for the CDR3: TGTGCCAGCAGCCAAGTCGGCGGGAAGGACACTGAAGCTTTCTTT. It translates to CASSQVGGKDTEAFF.

Comment on this clone: A read error may produce the germline difference seen at one junction end. V usage is TRBV11-2 and J usage is TRBJ2-7; TRBD1 agrees at 7 bases. Per germline, CDR1 SGHAT and CDR2 FQNNGV. The CDR3 extends over 15 amino acids. CDR3 loop: CASSLDYRGPYEQYF. For the CDR3, the DNA is TGTGCCAGCAGCCTAGATTACAGGGGTCCCTACGAGCAGTACTTC.